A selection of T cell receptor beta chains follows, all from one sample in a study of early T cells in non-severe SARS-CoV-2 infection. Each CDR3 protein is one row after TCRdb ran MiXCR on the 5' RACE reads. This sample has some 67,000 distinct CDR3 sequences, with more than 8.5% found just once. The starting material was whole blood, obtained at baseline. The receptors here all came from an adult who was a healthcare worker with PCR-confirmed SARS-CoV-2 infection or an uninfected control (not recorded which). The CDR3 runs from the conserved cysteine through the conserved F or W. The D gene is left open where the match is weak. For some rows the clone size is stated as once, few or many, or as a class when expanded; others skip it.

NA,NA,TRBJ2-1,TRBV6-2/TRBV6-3,CASSTIKGRPSYNEQFF,TGTGCCAGCAGTACCATTAAGGGGAGGCCCTCCTACAATGAGCAGTTCTTC
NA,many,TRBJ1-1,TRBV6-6,CASNGHGATEAFF,TGTGCCAGCAACGGACACGGGGCCACTGAAGCTTTCTTT
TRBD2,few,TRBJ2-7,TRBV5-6,CASRTRTSGTYEQYF,TGTGCCAGCAGAACCCGGACTAGCGGGACCTACGAGCAGTACTTC
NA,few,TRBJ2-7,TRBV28,CASTQQGTEQYF,TGTGCCAGCACCCAACAGGGCACCGAGCAGTACTTC
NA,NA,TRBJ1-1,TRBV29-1,CSVWGQKAFF,TGCAGCGTTTGGGGACAAAAAGCTTTCTTT
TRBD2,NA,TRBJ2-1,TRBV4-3,CASSQGLAGVNEQFF,TGCGCCAGCAGCCAAGGACTAGCGGGAGTCAATGAGCAGTTCTTC
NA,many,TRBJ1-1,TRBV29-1,CSVEGRVTEAFF,TGCAGCGTAGAGGGGCGGGTGACTGAAGCTTTCTTT
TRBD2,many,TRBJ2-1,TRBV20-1,CSARDPSGMTGVF,TGCAGTGCTAGAGATCCTAGCGGGATGACTGGAGTCTTC
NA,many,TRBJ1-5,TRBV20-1,CSARDIVSNQPQHF,TGCAGTGCTAGAGATATTGTTAGCAATCAGCCCCAGCATTTT
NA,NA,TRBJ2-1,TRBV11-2,CASSLTAGADNEQFF,TGTGCCAGCAGCTTGACAGCGGGCGCCGACAATGAGCAGTTCTTC
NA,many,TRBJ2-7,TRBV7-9,CASSFRTGEQYF,TGTGCCAGCAGCTTCCGGACGGGAGAGCAGTACTTC
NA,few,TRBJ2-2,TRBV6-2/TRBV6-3,CASSRGRSTGELFF,TGTGCCAGCAGCCGGGGCCGGTCCACCGGGGAGCTGTTTTTT
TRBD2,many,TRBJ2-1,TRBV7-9,CASSLGSGLAEGPDYEQFF,TGTGCCAGCAGCTTAGGAAGTGGACTAGCGGAAGGGCCTGATTATGAGCAGTTCTTC
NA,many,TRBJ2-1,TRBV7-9,CASSLSLLNPYNEQFF,TGTGCCAGCAGCTTATCTCTCCTTAACCCCTACAATGAGCAGTTCTTC
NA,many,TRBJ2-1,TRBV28,CASANTPTWNEQFF,TGTGCCAGCGCTAATACTCCAACGTGGAATGAGCAGTTCTTC
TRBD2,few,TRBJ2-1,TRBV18,CASSPTAGAPPNEQFF,TGTGCCAGCTCACCAACAGCGGGAGCCCCCCCCAATGAGCAGTTCTTC
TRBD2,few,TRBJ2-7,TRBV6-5,CASRRPGGEQYF,TGTGCCAGCAGACGTCCGGGAGGGGAGCAGTACTTC
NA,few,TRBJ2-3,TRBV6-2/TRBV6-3,CASSHAGGGTDTQYF,TGTGCCAGCAGCCACGCCGGAGGAGGGACAGATACGCAGTATTTT
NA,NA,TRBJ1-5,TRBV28,CASRPLLGVGGNQPQHF,TGTGCCAGCAGACCGCTATTGGGGGTAGGGGGCAATCAGCCCCAGCATTTT
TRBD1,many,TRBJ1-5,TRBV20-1,CSARQGAGSQPQHF,TGCAGTGCCAGACAGGGGGCGGGGAGTCAGCCCCAGCATTTT
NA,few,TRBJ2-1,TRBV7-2,CASSLLARASYNEQFF,TGTGCCAGCAGCTTACTAGCGCGCGCCTCCTACAATGAGCAGTTCTTC
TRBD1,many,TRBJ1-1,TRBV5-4,CASSYRDSASPEAFF,TGTGCCAGCAGCTACCGGGACAGTGCATCACCTGAAGCTTTCTTT
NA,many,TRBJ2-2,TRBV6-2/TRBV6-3,CASSYVSTGELFF,TGTGCCAGCAGTTATGTCAGCACCGGGGAGCTGTTTTTT
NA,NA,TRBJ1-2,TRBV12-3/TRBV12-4,CASSSRGQNYGYTF,TGTGCCAGCAGTAGTCGGGGGCAGAACTATGGCTACACCTTC
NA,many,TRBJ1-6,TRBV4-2,CASSQGARGALSSPLHF,TGTGCCAGCAGCCAAGGAGCCCGTGGGGCGCTTAGTTCACCCCTCCACTTT
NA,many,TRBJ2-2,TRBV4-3,CASSQEARAGELFF,TGCGCCAGCAGCCAAGAGGCCAGGGCCGGGGAGCTGTTTTTT
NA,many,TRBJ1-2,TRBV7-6,CASSLRQDNYGYTF,TGTGCCAGCAGCCTTCGACAGGACAACTATGGCTACACCTTC
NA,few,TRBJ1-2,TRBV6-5,CASSWRGGYTF,TGTGCCAGCAGTTGGCGTGGGGGCTACACCTTC
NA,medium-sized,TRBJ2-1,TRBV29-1,CSVEVAQGLQFF,TGCAGCGTTGAGGTTGCACAGGGACTACAGTTCTTC
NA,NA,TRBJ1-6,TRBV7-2,CASSFRPDYNSPLHF,TGTGCCAGCAGCTTCCGACCGGACTATAATTCACCCCTCCACTTT
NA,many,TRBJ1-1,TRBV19,CASSFPGGDTEAFF,TGTGCCAGTAGTTTCCCCGGGGGCGACACTGAAGCTTTCTTT
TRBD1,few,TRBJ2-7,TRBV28,CASRGQGYSYEQYF,TGTGCCAGCAGGGGACAGGGTTACTCCTACGAGCAGTACTTC
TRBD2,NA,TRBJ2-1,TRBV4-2,CASSHPSGRNNNEQFF,TGTGCCAGCAGCCATCCCAGCGGGAGGAACAACAATGAGCAGTTCTTC
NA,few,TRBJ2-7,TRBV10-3,CAISAGQTYEQYF,TGTGCCATCAGTGCAGGACAGACCTACGAGCAGTACTTC
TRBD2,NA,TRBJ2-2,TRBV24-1,CATSGGLAGQNTGELFF,TGTGCCACCAGTGGCGGACTAGCGGGGCAGAACACCGGGGAGCTGTTTTTT
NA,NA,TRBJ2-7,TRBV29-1,CSVEDGAGMAYEQYF,TGCAGCGTTGAAGATGGAGCAGGGATGGCCTACGAGCAGTACTTC
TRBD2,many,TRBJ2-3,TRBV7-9,CASILAGGGDTQYF,TGTGCCAGCATCCTAGCGGGAGGCGGCGATACGCAGTATTTT
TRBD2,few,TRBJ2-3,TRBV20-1,CSALPSGSTDTQYF,TGCAGTGCCCTCCCTAGCGGATCCACAGATACGCAGTATTTT